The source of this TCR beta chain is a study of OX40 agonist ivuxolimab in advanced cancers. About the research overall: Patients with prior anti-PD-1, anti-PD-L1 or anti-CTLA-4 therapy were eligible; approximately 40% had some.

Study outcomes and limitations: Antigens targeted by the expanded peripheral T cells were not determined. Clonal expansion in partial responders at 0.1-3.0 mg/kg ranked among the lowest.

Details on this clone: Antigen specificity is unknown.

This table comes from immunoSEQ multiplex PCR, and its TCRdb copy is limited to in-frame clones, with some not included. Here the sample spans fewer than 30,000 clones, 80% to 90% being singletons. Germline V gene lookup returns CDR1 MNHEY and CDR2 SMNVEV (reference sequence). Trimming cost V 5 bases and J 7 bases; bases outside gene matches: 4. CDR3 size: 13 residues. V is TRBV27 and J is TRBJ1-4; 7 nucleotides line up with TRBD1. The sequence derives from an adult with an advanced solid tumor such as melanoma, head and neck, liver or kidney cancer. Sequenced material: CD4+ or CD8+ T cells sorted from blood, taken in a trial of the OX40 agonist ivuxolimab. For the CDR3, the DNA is TGTGCCAGCAGTGGCAGGGGGGGTGAAAAACTGTTTTTT. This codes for CASSGRGGEKLFF.